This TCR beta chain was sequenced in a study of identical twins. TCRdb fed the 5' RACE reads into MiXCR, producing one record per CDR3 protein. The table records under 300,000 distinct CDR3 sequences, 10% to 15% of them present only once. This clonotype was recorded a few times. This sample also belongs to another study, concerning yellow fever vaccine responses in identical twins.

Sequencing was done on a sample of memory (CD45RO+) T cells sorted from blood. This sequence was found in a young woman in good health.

CDR3 in amino acids: CASSRDSRSYEQYF. The CDR3 nucleotides are TGTGCCAGCAGCCGGGACTCACGCTCCTACGAGCAGTACTTC. The chain joins TRBV11-3 to TRBJ2-7; TRBD2 might be the D (6 bases). The V end lost 5 bases, the J end lost 0 bases, and 11 bases lay between the germline ends. The germline gives CDR1 SGHNT, CDR2 YENEEA. The CDR3 runs 14 residues.